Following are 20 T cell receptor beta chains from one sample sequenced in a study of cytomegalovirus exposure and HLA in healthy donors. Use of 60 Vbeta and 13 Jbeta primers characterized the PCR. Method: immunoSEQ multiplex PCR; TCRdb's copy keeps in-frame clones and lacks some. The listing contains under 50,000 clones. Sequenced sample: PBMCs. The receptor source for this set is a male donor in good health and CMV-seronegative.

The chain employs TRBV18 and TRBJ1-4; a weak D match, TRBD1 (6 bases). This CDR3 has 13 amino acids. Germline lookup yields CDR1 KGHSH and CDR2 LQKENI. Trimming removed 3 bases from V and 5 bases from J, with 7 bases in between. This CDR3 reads CASSPGANEKLFF. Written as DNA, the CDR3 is TGTGCCAGCTCACCGGGGGCCAATGAAAAACTGTTTTTT.

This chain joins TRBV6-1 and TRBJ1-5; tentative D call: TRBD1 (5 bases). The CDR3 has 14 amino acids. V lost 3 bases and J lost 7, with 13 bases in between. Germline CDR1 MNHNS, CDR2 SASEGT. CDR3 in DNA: TGTGCCAGCAGTGAGTCAGGGATGGGCCAGCCCCAGCATTTT. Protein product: CASSESGMGQPQHF.

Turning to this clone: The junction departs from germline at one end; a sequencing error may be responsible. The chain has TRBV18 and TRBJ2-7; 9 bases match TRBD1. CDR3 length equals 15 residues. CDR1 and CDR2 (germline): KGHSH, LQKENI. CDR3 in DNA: TGTGCCAGCTCGCCACTACAGGGGGCCTCCTACGAGCAGTACTTC. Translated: CASSPLQGASYEQYF.

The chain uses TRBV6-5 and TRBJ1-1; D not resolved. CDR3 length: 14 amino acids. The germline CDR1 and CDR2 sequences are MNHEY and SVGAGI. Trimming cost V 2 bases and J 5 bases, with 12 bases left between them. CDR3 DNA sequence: TGTGCCAGCAGTTACGACAAGACACGGACTGAAGCTTTCTTT. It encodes CASSYDKTRTEAFF.

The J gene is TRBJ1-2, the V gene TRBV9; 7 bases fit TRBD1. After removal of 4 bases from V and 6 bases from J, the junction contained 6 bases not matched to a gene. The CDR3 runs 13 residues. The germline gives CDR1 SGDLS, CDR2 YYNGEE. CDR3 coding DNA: TGTGCCAGCAGCCCTAGTGACAGGGATGGCTACACCTTC. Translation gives CASSPSDRDGYTF.

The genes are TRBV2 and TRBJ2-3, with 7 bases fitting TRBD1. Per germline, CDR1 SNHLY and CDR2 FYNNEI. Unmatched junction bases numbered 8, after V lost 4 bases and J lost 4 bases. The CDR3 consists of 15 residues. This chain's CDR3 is CASSARDSFADTQYF. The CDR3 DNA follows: TGTGCCAGCAGTGCCAGGGACAGCTTTGCAGATACGCAGTATTTT. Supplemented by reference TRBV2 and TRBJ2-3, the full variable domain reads EPEVTQTPSHQVTQMGQEVILRCVPISNHLYFYWYRQILGQKVEFLVSFYNNEISEKSEIFDDQFSVERPDGSNFTLKIRSTKLEDSAMYFCASSARDSFADTQYFGPGTRLTVL.

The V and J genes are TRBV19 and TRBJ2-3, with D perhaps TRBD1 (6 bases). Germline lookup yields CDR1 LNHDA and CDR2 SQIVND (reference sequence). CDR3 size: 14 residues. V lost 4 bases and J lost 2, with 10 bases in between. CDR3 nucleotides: TGTGCCAGTAGTAGGGACACGGTCACAGATACGCAGTATTTT. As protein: CASSRDTVTDTQYF.

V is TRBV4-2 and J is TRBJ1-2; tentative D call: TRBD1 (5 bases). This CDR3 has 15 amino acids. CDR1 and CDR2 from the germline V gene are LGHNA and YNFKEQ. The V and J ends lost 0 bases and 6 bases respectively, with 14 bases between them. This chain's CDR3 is CASSQDRQGWDGYTF. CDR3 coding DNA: TGTGCCAGCAGCCAAGATCGCCAGGGATGGGATGGCTACACCTTC.

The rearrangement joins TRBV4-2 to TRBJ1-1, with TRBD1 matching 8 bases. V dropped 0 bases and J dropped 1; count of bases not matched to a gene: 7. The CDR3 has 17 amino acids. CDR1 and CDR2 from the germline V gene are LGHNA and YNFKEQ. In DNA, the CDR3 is TGTGCCAGCAGCCAAGATTCCACAGGGGGGTCGAACACTGAAGCTTTCTTT. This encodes CASSQDSTGGSNTEAFF.

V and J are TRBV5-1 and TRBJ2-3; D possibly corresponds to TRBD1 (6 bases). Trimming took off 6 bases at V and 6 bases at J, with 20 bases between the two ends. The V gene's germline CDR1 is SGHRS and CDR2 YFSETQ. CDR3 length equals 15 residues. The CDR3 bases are TGCGCCAGCACCATATTAATAGGGGGTCGGGATACGCAGTATTTT. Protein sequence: CASTILIGGRDTQYF.

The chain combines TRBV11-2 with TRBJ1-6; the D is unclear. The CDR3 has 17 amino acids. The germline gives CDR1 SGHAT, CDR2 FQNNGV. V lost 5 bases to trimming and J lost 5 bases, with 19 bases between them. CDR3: CASSPSGGRVNNSPLHF. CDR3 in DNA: TGTGCCAGCAGCCCCAGTGGAGGGAGAGTTAATAATTCACCCCTCCACTTT.

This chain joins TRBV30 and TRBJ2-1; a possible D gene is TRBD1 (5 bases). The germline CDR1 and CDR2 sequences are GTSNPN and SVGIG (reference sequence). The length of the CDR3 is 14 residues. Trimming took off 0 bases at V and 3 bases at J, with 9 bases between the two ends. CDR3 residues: CAWSVQAIYNEQFF. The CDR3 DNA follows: TGTGCCTGGAGTGTACAGGCCATCTACAATGAGCAGTTCTTC. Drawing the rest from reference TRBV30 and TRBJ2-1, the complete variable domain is SQTIHQWPATLVQPVGSPLSLECTVEGTSNPNLYWYRQAAGRGLQLLFYSVGIGQISSEVPQNLSASRPQDRQFILSSKKLLLSDSGFYLCAWSVQAIYNEQFFGPGTRLTVL.

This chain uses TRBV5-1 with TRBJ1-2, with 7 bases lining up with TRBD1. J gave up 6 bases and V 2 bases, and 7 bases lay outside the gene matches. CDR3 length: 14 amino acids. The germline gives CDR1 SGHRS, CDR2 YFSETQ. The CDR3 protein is CASSFGQGGDGYTF. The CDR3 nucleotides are TGCGCCAGCAGCTTTGGCCAGGGGGGTGATGGCTACACCTTC.

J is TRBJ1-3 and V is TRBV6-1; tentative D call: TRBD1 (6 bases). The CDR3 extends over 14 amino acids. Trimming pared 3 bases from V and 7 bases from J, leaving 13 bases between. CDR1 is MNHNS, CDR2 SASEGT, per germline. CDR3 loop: CASSDTGTRNTIYF. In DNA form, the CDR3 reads TGTGCCAGCAGTGACACCGGGACACGTAACACCATATATTTT.

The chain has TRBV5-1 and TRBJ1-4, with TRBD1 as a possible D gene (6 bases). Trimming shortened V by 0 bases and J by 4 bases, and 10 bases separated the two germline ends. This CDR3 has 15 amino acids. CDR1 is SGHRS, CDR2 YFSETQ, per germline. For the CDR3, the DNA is TGCGCCAGCAGCTTGGTAGGACAGCGTAATGAAAAACTGTTTTTT. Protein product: CASSLVGQRNEKLFF.

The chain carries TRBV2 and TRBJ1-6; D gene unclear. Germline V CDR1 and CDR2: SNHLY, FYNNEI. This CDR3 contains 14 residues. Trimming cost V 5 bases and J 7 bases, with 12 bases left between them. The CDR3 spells CASSPEGGNSPLHF. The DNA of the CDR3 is TGTGCCAGCAGTCCAGAGGGTGGAAATTCACCCCTCCACTTT.

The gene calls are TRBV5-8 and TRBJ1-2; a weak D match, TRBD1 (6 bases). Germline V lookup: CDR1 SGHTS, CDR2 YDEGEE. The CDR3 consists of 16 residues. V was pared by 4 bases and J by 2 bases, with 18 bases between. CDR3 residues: CASSRFSGQNNYGYTF. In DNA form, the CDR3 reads TGTGCCAGCAGCCGCTTTAGTGGACAGAACAACTATGGCTACACCTTC.

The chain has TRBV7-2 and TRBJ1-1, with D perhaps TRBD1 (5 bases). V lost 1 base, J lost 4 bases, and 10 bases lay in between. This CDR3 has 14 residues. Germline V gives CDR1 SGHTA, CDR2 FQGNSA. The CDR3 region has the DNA TGTGCCAGCAGCTTAGGTGGGGGAGGCACTGAAGCTTTCTTT. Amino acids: CASSLGGGGTEAFF.

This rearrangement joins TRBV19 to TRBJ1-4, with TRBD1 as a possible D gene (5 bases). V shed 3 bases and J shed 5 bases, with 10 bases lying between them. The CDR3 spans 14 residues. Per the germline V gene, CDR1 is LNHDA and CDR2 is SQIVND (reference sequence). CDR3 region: CASSMRGENEKLFF. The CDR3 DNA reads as TGTGCCAGTAGTATGCGGGGGGAGAATGAAAAACTGTTTTTT.

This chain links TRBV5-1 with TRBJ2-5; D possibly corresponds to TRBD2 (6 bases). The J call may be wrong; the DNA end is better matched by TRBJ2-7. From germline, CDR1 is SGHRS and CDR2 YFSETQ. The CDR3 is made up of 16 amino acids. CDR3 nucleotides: TGCGCCAGCCGCCCCGCGGGGCTGGACGACTCCTACGAGCAGTACTTC. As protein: CASRPAGLDDSYEQYF.